These 4 T cell receptor beta chains were all obtained from the same sample, sequenced in a study of CD8+CD57+ T cells in acquired aplastic anemia. Investigators profiled TCR beta VDJ and CDR3 from genomic DNA template. From the reads, TCRdb called clonotypes with MiXCR, one entry per CDR3 protein. The sample has about 210,000 distinct CDR3 sequences; approximately 35% are singletons. Sequencing used sorted CD4+, CD8+, or CD8+CD57+ T cells (not recorded which) from PBMCs. The origin of the receptors is a human donor in good health, serving as a control.

The chain is built from TRBV6-5 and TRBJ1-2; possibly TRBD1 for D (6 bases). CDR3 length: 15 residues. Trimming shortened V by 2 bases and J by 5 bases, and 15 bases separated the two germline ends. Looked up from germline, CDR1 is MNHEY and CDR2 is SVGAGI. CDR3 bases: TGTGCCAGCAGTTACGCCGGGGGGGCTGGGTATGGCTACACCTTC. It specifies CASSYAGGAGYGYTF.

The V gene is TRBV29-1, the J gene TRBJ1-2; perhaps TRBD1 as D (6 bases). This CDR3 has 12 residues. Trimming pared 4 bases from V and 4 bases from J, leaving 10 bases between. CDR1 and CDR2 (germline): SQVTM, ANQGSEA. The CDR3 protein is CSVAPTGYGYTF. DNA of the CDR3: TGCAGCGTTGCACCGACAGGCTATGGCTACACCTTC. Full variable domain (remainder filled in from reference TRBV29-1 and TRBJ1-2): SAVISQKPSRDICQRGTSLTIQCQVDSQVTMMFWYRQQPGQSLTLIATANQGSEATYESGFVIDKFPISRPNLTFSTLTVSNMSPEDSSIYLCSVAPTGYGYTFGSGTRLTVV.

This clonotype was recorded many times. The chain joins TRBV12-3 or TRBV12-4 to TRBJ2-1; tentative D call: TRBD2 (6 bases). The V end lost 0 bases, the J end lost 11 bases, and 11 bases lay between the germline ends. CDR3 size: 13 residues. The CDR3 nucleotides are TGTGCCAGCAGTTTAGCGTCGACTAGTAAGCAGTTCTTC. Its protein product is CASSLASTSKQFF.

This clonotype was observed at least ten times. The CDR3 loop reads CASSQVPGVDEQYF. The CDR3 nucleotides are TGCGCCAGCAGCCAAGTCCCGGGGGTGGACGAGCAGTACTTC. The chain has TRBV4-1 and TRBJ2-7, with D perhaps matching TRBD2 (6 bases). This CDR3 is built from 14 residues. Germline V gene data show CDR1 as MGHRA and CDR2 as YSYEKL. V dropped 1 base and J dropped 5 bases, with 12 bases sitting between them.